This TCR beta chain originates from a study of regulatory T cells in long-lasting Graves disease. HTBI primers from iRepertoire and Arm-PCR of CDR3 regions yielded the TCR beta libraries. TCRdb fed the multiplex PCR reads into MiXCR, producing one record per CDR3 protein. The table has about 350,000 distinct CDR3 sequences, over 15% seen once; the top ten hold 25% to 30%. Study conclusions and caveats: Among samples with persistent disease, TRBV28, TRBJ1-2 and TRBJ2-5 were favored. Newly diagnosed patients shared 950 to 1,000 public clonotypes; persistent patients shared approximately 2,700.

This clonotype was observed many times. What it binds is unknown. Trimming stripped 3 bases from V and 6 bases from J, with 12 bases between. The germline V gene encodes CDR1 MNHGY and CDR2 SVAAGI. This CDR3 has 14 amino acids. Time point reported: newly diagnosed GD, antithyroid drugs for less than 3 months. PBMC RNA served as the TCR library source. The same data also went into a second study, on T cells in Graves' hyperthyroidism and ophthalmopathy. This second study notes: Across 18 months, stable Graves' hyperthyroidism was marked by no progression to ophthalmopathy.

This chain links TRBV6-9 with TRBJ1-5; no clear D. The TCR comes from a man aged 40-49 years with Graves disease. This specimen consisted of peripheral blood mononuclear cells (PBMCs), obtained at new diagnosis, from a patient treated with antithyroid drugs. The CDR3 protein is CASSYRGGSQPQHF. The CDR3 DNA sequence: TGTGCCAGCAGTTACAGAGGAGGGAGTCAGCCCCAGCATTTT.